Shown below are 27 T cell receptor beta chains from a single sample sequenced in a study of CD8 T cells in ankylosing spondylitis. In TCRdb, the 5' RACE reads were re-called with MiXCR into one record per CDR3 protein. The sample contains just over 300,000 distinct CDR3 sequences, roughly 20% of which appear only once. Sequencing was done on a sample of blood, either unsorted or a sorted T cell fraction (not recorded which). Source of these receptors: a female donor with ankylosing spondylitis or in good health (not recorded which).

There are many counts of this clonotype. This chain links TRBV12-3 or TRBV12-4 with TRBJ1-1, with 9 bases fitting TRBD1. J gave up 8 bases and V 2 bases, and 3 bases lay outside the gene matches. The CDR3 contains 13 residues. The CDR3 DNA reads as TGTGCCAGCAGTTTACTAGGGACAGGGGAAGCTTTCTTT. This gives the protein CASSLLGTGEAFF.

The genes are TRBV6-1 and TRBJ1-5; D gene uncertain. Per the germline V gene, CDR1 is MNHNS and CDR2 is SASEGT. The CDR3 loop spans 13 amino acids. CDR3 DNA: TGTGCGTTCGACCGGAATAGCAATCAGCCCCAGCATTTT. Protein: CAFDRNSNQPQHF.

This clonotype was found many times. The chain carries TRBV12-3 or TRBV12-4 and TRBJ2-5; no clear D. V was clipped by 4 bases and J by 2 bases, with 8 bases between them. The CDR3 is 13 amino acids. The CDR3 is CASSSQPQETQYF. The CDR3 DNA sequence: TGTGCCAGCAGTTCCCAGCCTCAAGAGACCCAGTACTTC.

J is TRBJ2-2 and V is TRBV4-3; D remains unclear. The CDR3 has 17 amino acids. From germline, CDR1 is LGHNA and CDR2 YSLEER. V was cut by 1 base and J by 1 base, with 13 bases left in between. The CDR3 here is CASSQGSRTLNTGELFF. The CDR3 coding sequence is TGCGCCAGCAGCCAAGGATCCAGGACCTTGAACACCGGGGAGCTGTTTTTT.

A few counts support this clonotype. The rearrangement links TRBV19 to TRBJ2-3; 7 nucleotides match TRBD2. The V segment lost 6 bases and the J segment 2 bases; nucleotides outside the gene matches: 11. Germline CDR1 LNHDA, CDR2 SQIVND (reference sequence). This CDR3 is 16 amino acids long. For the CDR3, the DNA is TGTGCCAGTAGCCTTACTAGCGCAGCCATCACAGATACGCAGTATTTT. Translating gives CASSLTSAAITDTQYF.

This clonotype was seen a handful of times. The chain combines TRBV6-5 with TRBJ2-1, with D perhaps matching TRBD1 (5 bases). The CDR3 contains 16 residues. The V gene lost 2 bases and the J gene lost 10 bases, with 21 bases spanning the gap. The germline V gene has CDR1 MNHEY and CDR2 SVGAGI. CDR3: CASSYGWGRSLGEQFF. The CDR3 coding sequence is TGTGCCAGCAGTTACGGGTGGGGCAGGTCGTTGGGAGAGCAGTTCTTC.

A note on this clonotype: It may be a read error: a sequence one base away is much more abundant. The genes are TRBV2 and TRBJ1-6; D is unresolved. The length of the CDR3 is 16 residues. The germline V gene has CDR1 SNHLY and CDR2 FYNNEI. This chain's CDR3 is CASSEYRSSYNTPLHF. Written as DNA, the CDR3 is TGTGCCAGCAGTGAATACAGAAGCTCCTATAATACACCCCTCCACTTT.

The chain links TRBV5-1 to TRBJ2-1; D is perhaps TRBD2 (5 bases). Germline CDR1 reads SGHRS; CDR2 reads YFSETQ. The CDR3 spans 16 residues. V was clipped by 0 bases and J by 5 bases, with 15 bases between them. CDR3 protein: CASSLARDNGDNEQFF. CDR3 sequence (DNA): TGCGCCAGCAGCTTGGCTCGGGATAATGGGGACAATGAGCAGTTCTTC.

This clonotype came up many times. V usage is TRBV29-1 and J usage is TRBJ1-1, with D possibly matching TRBD1 (6 bases). Germline V lookup: CDR1 SQVTM, CDR2 ANQGSEA. V was trimmed by 5 bases and J by 4 bases, leaving 17 bases between them. This CDR3 is 14 amino acids long. CDR3 sequence (DNA): TGCAGCGTTCAAGGGGGATCTCAGGTCACTGAAGCTTTCTTT. It translates to CSVQGGSQVTEAFF.

The sample holds a few counts of this clonotype. V and J are TRBV7-8 and TRBJ2-5, with 9 positions matching TRBD2. V gave up 1 base and J gave up 5 bases; unmatched junction bases: 8. The CDR3 spans 16 residues. CDR1 and CDR2 (germline): SGHVS, FQNEAQ. Here the CDR3 DNA reads TGTGCCAGCAGCTTAGTTGGGCGGGAGGGCAGTGAGACCCAGTACTTC. It yields the protein CASSLVGREGSETQYF.

This clonotype has a handful of counts. V gene TRBV5-4 combines with J gene TRBJ2-5; D ambiguous. Trimming shortened V by 4 bases and J by 3 bases, and 10 bases separated the two germline ends. Germline CDR1 and CDR2: SGHNT and YYREEE (reference sequence). This CDR3 is built from 13 residues. The CDR3 DNA reads as TGTGCCAGCAGCCGAACAAGGGAAGAGACCCAGTACTTC. It codes for CASSRTREETQYF.

The table lists this clonotype with a few counts. V is TRBV2 and J is TRBJ2-5; TRBD2 agrees at 11 bases. Germline-derived CDR1 and CDR2 are SNHLY and FYNNEI. The CDR3 sequence is 15 residues long. J was trimmed by 0 bases and V by 8 bases; bases with no gene match: 5. The CDR3: CASLGTSGYQETQYF. As DNA, the CDR3 is TGTGCCAGCCTAGGGACTAGCGGTTACCAAGAGACCCAGTACTTC.

The chain is built from TRBV7-8 and TRBJ2-1; 9 bases agree with TRBD2. CDR1 is SGHVS, CDR2 FQNEAQ, per germline. The CDR3 covers 15 residues. V was clipped by 5 bases and J by 6 bases; unmatched bases: 8. The CDR3 nucleotides read TGTGCCAGCAGCGATAGCGGGAGAATGAGCAATGAGCAGTTCTTC. It is translated as CASSDSGRMSNEQFF.

The V call is TRBV7-9, the J call TRBJ1-6; 12 bases are a match to TRBD1. V gave up 5 bases and J gave up 12 bases; unmatched junction bases: 5. This CDR3 spans 14 amino acids. The germline V gene encodes CDR1 SEHNR and CDR2 FQNEAQ (reference sequence). The CDR3 DNA reads TGTGCCAGCAGCCAGGGACAGGGGGCGGAACCCCTCCACTTT. This encodes CASSQGQGAEPLHF.

The sample holds one count of this clonotype. CDR3 in DNA: TGTGCCAGCAGCCAAGAATGGGCTAGCACAGATACGCAGTATTTT. This encodes CASSQEWASTDTQYF. V and J are TRBV4-2 and TRBJ2-3; D gene ambiguous. Trimming took off 0 bases at V and 0 bases at J, with 7 bases between the two ends. Germline V gives CDR1 LGHNA, CDR2 YNFKEQ. This CDR3 comprises 15 residues.

The chain uses TRBV20-1 and TRBJ2-7; no firm D call. V gave up 7 bases and J gave up 0 bases, with 16 bases separating them. Germline CDR1 and CDR2: DFQATT and SNEGSKA (reference sequence). The CDR3 has 14 residues. CDR3 sequence reads: CSGLYEAASYEQYF. The CDR3 region has the DNA TGCAGTGGACTGTATGAGGCTGCCTCCTACGAGCAGTACTTC.

The V and J genes are TRBV14 and TRBJ2-3; TRBD1 might be the D (6 bases). V was trimmed by 5 bases and J by 2 bases, leaving 23 bases between them. Germline V gene sequence: CDR1 SGHDN, CDR2 FVKESK. The CDR3 loop spans 18 amino acids. The CDR3 reads CASSSAWPNRDDTDTQYF. As DNA, the CDR3 is TGTGCCAGCAGCTCCGCGTGGCCCAACAGGGACGACACAGATACGCAGTATTTT.

The chain recombines TRBV20-1 with TRBJ2-1, with TRBD2 matching 11 bases. J was trimmed by 2 bases and V by 6 bases; bases with no gene match: 6. Germline V gene data show CDR1 as DFQATT and CDR2 as SNEGSKA (reference sequence). The CDR3 consists of 15 residues. The CDR3 region has the DNA TGCAGTGCCGGGACTAGCGGCTTAGCCTACAATGAGCAGTTCTTC. Amino acids: CSAGTSGLAYNEQFF.

This sequence joins TRBV20-1 and TRBJ2-7; 16 nucleotides agree with TRBD2. The ends lost 5 bases at V and 5 bases at J; junction bases unmatched: 15. The CDR3 is made up of 18 amino acids. The germline gives CDR1 DFQATT, CDR2 SNEGSKA (reference sequence). The DNA of the CDR3 is TGCAGTGCTGGCAAGAGTCCGGGACTAGCGGGAGGGCGGAACGAGCAGTACTTC. Protein product: CSAGKSPGLAGGRNEQYF.

The table lists this clonotype with a few counts. The rearrangement joins TRBV12-3 or TRBV12-4 to TRBJ1-2, with TRBD1 matching 8 bases. Trimming at V came to 5 bases and at J to 5 bases, leaving 10 bases not matched to a gene. The CDR3 sequence is 15 residues long. The CDR3 protein is CASSPRQGTGYGYTF. CDR3 in DNA: TGTGCCAGCAGTCCTCGACAGGGGACGGGGTATGGCTACACCTTC.

The rearrangement uses TRBV6-5 and TRBJ1-1; D may be TRBD1 (5 bases). Looked up from germline, CDR1 is MNHEY and CDR2 is SVGAGI. The CDR3 is made up of 15 amino acids. With 0 bases removed from V and 4 bases from J, the gap between germline ends came to 12 bases. As DNA, the CDR3 is TGTGCCAGCAGTTACTCGCGGGTGGGGGGCACTGAAGCTTTCTTT. It translates to CASSYSRVGGTEAFF.

This rearrangement joins TRBV6-2 or TRBV6-3 to TRBJ2-7; 10 bases map to TRBD2. The CDR3 has 17 amino acids. CDR1 is MNHEY, CDR2 SVGEGT, per germline. J lost 2 bases, V lost 2 bases, and 9 bases had no gene match. The CDR3 DNA follows: TGTGCCAGCAGTTACGCGGCTAGCGGGAGTACAACCTACGAGCAGTACTTC. Its protein is CASSYAASGSTTYEQYF.

This clonotype was observed a few times. The V call is TRBV7-2, the J call TRBJ1-2; D is undetermined. The V gene lost 1 base and the J gene lost 3 bases, with 9 bases spanning the gap. Per germline, CDR1 SGHTA and CDR2 FQGNSA. The CDR3 contains 14 residues. CDR3 sequence reads: CASSLGGSDYGYTF. The CDR3 nucleotides are TGTGCCAGCAGCTTAGGAGGGTCAGACTATGGCTACACCTTC.

This clonotype was observed a handful of times. The rearrangement uses TRBV9 and TRBJ2-1, with D hard to call. Germline-derived CDR1 and CDR2 are SGDLS and YYNGEE. Trimming pared 7 bases from V and 0 bases from J, leaving 8 bases between. This CDR3 has 13 amino acids. CDR3 sequence reads: CASAIDSYNEQFF. CDR3 bases: TGTGCCAGCGCGATAGACTCCTACAATGAGCAGTTCTTC.

This clonotype was seen ten or more times. The gene calls are TRBV29-1 and TRBJ1-2; D is undetermined. The V end lost 3 bases, the J end lost 0 bases, and 2 bases lay between the germline ends. The CDR3 is 11 residues long. Germline CDR1 is SQVTM and CDR2 is ANQGSEA. Here the CDR3 DNA reads TGCAGCGTTGAGGCTAACTATGGCTACACCTTC. This translates into CSVEANYGYTF.

V gene TRBV15 combines with J gene TRBJ1-5; D not certain. The CDR3 runs to 15 residues. Deletions cut 3 bases from V and 2 bases from J, with 11 bases between. Germline-derived CDR1 and CDR2 are LNHNV and YYDKDF (reference sequence). The CDR3 reads CATSSLIGGNQPQHF. CDR3 sequence (DNA): TGTGCCACCAGCAGTCTTATAGGAGGCAATCAGCCCCAGCATTTT.

This clonotype was detected only a few times. This rearrangement joins TRBV12-3 or TRBV12-4 to TRBJ1-2; a possible D gene is TRBD1 (5 bases). Trimming pared 0 bases from V and 10 bases from J, leaving 18 bases between. CDR3 length: 15 residues. CDR3 DNA sequence: TGTGCCAGCAGTTTAGCGGGGACGGGAAACCTTTACTACACCTTC. Its protein product is CASSLAGTGNLYYTF.